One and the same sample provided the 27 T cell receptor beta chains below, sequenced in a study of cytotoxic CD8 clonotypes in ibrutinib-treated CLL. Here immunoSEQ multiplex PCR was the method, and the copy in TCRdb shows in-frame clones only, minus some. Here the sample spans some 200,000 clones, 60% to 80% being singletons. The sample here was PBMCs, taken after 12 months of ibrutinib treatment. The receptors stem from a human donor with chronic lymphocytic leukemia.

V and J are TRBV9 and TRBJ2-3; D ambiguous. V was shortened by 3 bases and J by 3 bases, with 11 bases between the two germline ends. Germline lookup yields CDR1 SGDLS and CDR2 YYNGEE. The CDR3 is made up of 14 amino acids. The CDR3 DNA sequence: TGTGCCAGCAGCGGACCGGCCCCTACAGATACGCAGTATTTT. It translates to CASSGPAPTDTQYF.

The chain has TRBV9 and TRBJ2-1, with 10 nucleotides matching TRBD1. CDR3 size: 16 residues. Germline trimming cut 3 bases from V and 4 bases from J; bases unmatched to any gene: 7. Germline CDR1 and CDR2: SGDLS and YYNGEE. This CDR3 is CASSAVPGQGYNEQFF. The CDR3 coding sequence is TGTGCCAGCAGCGCAGTACCGGGACAGGGGTACAATGAGCAGTTCTTC.

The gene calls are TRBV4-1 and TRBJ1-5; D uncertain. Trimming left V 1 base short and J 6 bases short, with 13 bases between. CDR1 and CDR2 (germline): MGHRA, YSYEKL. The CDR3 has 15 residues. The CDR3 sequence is CASSQGGGVSQPQHF. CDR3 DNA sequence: TGCGCCAGCAGCCAAGGCGGCGGGGTGTCTCAGCCCCAGCATTTT.

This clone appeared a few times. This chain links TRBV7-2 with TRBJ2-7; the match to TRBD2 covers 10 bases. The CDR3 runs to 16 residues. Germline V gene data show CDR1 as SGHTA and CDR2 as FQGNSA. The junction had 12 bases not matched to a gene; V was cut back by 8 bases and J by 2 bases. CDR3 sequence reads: CASGRLAGSLPYEQYF. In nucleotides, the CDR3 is TGTGCCAGCGGGAGACTAGCGGGTTCCCTCCCCTACGAGCAGTACTTC.

CDR3 sequence: CASSKVHSQGPTRGSCYGYTF. DNA for the CDR3: TGTGCCAGCAGCAAAGTCCACTCGCAGGGACCTACTAGGGGATCTTGTTATGGCTACACCTTC. The chain links TRBV21-1 to TRBJ1-2. TRBV21-1 is given as a pseudogene. This CDR3 spans 21 amino acids.

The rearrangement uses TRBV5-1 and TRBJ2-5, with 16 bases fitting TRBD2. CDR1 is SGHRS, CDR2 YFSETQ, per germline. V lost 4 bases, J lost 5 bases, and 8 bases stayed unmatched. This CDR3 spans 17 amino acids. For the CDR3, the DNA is TGCGCCAGCAGCCGCCGAGGGACTAGCGGGAGGGAGGAGACCCAGTACTTC. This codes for CASSRRGTSGREETQYF.

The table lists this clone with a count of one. CDR3 nucleotide sequence: TGCGCCAGCAGCTTCGGGTGGAACACTGAAGCTTTCTTT. This sequence encodes CASSFGWNTEAFF. The rearrangement uses TRBV5-1 and TRBJ1-1, with D unresolved. Germline lookup yields CDR1 SGHRS and CDR2 YFSETQ. With 2 bases removed from V and 1 base from J, the gap between germline ends came to 6 bases. CDR3 length: 13 amino acids. The full variable domain, with the rest looked up from reference TRBV5-1 and TRBJ1-1, is KAGVTQTPRYLIKTRGQQVTLSCSPISGHRSVSWYQQTPGQGLQFLFEYFSETQRNKGNFPGRFSGRQFSNSRSEMNVSTLELGDSALYLCASSFGWNTEAFFGQGTRLTVV.

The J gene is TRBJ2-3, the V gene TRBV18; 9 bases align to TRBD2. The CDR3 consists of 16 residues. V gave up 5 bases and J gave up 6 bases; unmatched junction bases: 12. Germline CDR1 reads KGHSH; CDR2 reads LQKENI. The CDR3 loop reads CASSAHPGLAPDTQYF. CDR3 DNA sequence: TGTGCCAGCTCAGCCCATCCGGGACTAGCTCCCGATACGCAGTATTTT.

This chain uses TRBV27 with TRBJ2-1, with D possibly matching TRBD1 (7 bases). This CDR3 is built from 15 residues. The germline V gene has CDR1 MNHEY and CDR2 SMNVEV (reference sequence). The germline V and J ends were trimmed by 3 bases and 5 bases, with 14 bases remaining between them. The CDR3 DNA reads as TGTGCCAGCAGTTTTAGGCGGGACAGTCACAATGAGCAGTTCTTC. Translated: CASSFRRDSHNEQFF.

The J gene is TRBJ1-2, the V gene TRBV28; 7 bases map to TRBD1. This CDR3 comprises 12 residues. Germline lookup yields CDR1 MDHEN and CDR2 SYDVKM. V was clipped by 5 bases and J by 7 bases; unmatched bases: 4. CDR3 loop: CASSPDRLGYTF. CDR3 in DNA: TGTGCCAGCAGTCCGGACAGGCTTGGCTACACCTTC.

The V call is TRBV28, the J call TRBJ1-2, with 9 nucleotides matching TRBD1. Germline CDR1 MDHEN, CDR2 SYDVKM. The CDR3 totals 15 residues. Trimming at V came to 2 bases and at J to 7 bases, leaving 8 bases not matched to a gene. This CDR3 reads CASSLTGTGKRGYTF. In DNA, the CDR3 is TGTGCCAGCAGTTTAACCGGGACAGGGAAACGTGGCTACACCTTC.

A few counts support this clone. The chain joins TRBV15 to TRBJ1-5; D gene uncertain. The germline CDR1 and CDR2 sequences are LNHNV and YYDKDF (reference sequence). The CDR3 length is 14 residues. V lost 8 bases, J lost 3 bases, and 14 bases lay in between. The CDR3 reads CATASHSINQPQHF. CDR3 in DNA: TGTGCCACCGCTTCGCACTCAATCAATCAGCCCCAGCATTTT.

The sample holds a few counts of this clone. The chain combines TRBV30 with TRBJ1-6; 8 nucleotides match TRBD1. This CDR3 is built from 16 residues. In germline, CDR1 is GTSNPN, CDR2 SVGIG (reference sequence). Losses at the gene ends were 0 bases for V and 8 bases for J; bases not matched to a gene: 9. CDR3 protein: CAWSVTRQGRDSPLHF. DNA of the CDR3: TGTGCCTGGAGTGTAACGAGACAGGGGCGGGATTCACCCCTCCACTTT.

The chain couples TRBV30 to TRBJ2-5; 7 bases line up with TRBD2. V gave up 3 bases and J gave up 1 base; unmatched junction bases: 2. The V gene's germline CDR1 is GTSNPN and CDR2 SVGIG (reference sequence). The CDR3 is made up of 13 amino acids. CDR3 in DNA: TGTGCCTGGAGCGGGGGGTTCCAAGAGACCCAGTACTTC. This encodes CAWSGGFQETQYF.

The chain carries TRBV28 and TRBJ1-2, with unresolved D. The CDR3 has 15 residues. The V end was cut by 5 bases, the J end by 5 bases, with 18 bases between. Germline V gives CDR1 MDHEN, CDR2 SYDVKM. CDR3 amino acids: CASSPVLDKWYGYTF. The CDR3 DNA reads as TGTGCCAGCAGTCCCGTCCTAGACAAGTGGTATGGCTACACCTTC.

This chain's CDR3 is CASSLHPGRGNTEAFF. The CDR3 nucleotides read TGTGCCAGCAGCCTACACCCGGGCAGGGGGAACACTGAAGCTTTCTTT. The rearrangement uses TRBV7-2 and TRBJ1-1; D perhaps matches TRBD1 (6 bases). The ends were cut back, 5 bases at V and 1 base at J, with 17 bases in the middle. This CDR3 region has 16 residues. Per the germline V gene, CDR1 is SGHTA and CDR2 is FQGNSA.

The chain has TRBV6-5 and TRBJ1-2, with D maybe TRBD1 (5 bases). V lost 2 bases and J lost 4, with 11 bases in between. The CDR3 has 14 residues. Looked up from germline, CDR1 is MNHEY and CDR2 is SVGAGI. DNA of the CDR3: TGTGCCAGCAGTTACGGGGGAACGGGCTATGGCTACACCTTC. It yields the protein CASSYGGTGYGYTF.

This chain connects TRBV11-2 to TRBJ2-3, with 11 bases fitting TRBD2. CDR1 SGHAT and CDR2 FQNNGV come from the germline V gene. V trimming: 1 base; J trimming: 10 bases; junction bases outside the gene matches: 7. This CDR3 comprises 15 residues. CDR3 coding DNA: TGTGCCAGCAGCTTAGTTTCTAGCGGGGGGTCGGCGCAGTATTTT. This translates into CASSLVSSGGSAQYF.

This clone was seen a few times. The CDR3 DNA sequence: TGTGCCAGCAGCATGGGGACAGCACCCCAAGAGACCCAGTACTTC. The encoded protein is CASSMGTAPQETQYF. The genes are TRBV9 and TRBJ2-5, with 7 bases fitting TRBD1. The CDR3 is made up of 15 amino acids. Germline trimming cut 4 bases from V and 1 base from J; bases unmatched to any gene: 7. CDR1 is SGDLS, CDR2 YYNGEE, per germline.

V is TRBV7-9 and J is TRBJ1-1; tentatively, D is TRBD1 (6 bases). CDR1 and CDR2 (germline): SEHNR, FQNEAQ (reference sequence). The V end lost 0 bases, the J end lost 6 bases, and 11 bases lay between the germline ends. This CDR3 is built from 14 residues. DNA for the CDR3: TGTGCCAGCAGCTTAGCTTTGGCAGGGGCTGAAGCTTTCTTT. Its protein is CASSLALAGAEAFF.

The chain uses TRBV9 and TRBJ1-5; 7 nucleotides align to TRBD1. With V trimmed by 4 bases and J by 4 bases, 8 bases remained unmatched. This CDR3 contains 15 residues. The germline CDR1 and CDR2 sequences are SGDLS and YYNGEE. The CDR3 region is CASSPSGQNNQPQHF. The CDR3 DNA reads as TGTGCCAGCAGCCCTTCGGGACAGAATAATCAGCCCCAGCATTTT.

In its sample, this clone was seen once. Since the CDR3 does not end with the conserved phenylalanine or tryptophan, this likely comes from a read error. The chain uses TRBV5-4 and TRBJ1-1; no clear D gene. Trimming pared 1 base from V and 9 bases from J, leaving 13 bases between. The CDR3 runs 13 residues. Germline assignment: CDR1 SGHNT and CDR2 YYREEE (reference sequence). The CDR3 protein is CASSLREAWKAFL. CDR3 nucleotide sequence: TGTGCCAGCAGCTTGAGGGAAGCATGGAAAGCTTTCCTT.

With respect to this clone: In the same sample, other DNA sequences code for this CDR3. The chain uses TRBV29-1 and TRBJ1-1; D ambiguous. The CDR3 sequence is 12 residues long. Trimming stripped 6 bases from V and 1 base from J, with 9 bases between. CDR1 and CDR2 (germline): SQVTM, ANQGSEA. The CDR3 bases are TGCAGCGTCGCTGACGGGAACACTGAAGCTTTCTTT. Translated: CSVADGNTEAFF.

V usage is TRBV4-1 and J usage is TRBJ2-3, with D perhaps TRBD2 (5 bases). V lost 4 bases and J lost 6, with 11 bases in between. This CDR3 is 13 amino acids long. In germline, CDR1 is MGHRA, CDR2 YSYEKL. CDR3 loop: CASSLPGSDTQYF. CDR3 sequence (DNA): TGCGCCAGCAGCCTCCCGGGGTCGGATACGCAGTATTTT.

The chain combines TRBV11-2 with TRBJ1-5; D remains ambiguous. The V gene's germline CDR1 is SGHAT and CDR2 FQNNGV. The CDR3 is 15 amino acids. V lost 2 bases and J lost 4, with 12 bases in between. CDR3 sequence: CASSLWVGRNQPQHF. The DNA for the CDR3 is TGTGCCAGCAGCTTATGGGTAGGGAGAAATCAGCCCCAGCATTTT.

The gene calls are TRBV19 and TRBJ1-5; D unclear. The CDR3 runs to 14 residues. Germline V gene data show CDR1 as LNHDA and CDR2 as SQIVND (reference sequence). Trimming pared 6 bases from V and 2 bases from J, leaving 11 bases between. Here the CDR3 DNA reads TGTGCCAGTAGCGACACCGGTGGCAATCAGCCCCAGCATTTT. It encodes CASSDTGGNQPQHF.

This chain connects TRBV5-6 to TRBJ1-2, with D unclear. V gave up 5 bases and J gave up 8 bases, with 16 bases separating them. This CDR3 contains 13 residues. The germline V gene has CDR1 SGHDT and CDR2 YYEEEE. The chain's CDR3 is CASSPRGRRGYTF. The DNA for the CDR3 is TGTGCCAGCAGTCCTCGAGGGCGTAGGGGCTACACCTTC.